One and the same sample provided the 12 T cell receptor beta chains below, sequenced in a study of blood T cell repertoires in COVID-19. Sequenced by immunoSEQ multiplex PCR; TCRdb stores in-frame clones only, minus some. The repertoire holds around 80,000 clones, with about 82% as singletons. Sequencing input: peripheral blood. The receptors come from a man in his fifties with COVID-19, enrolled during active disease.

This clone has just a few counts. The chain joins TRBV5-8 to TRBJ2-2; maybe TRBD2 (6 bases). The CDR3 covers 15 residues. Trimming removed 6 bases at V and 5 bases at J, with 17 bases between. Germline assignment: CDR1 SGHTS and CDR2 YDEGEE. CDR3 sequence reads: CASNLRARGTGELFF. CDR3 sequence (DNA): TGTGCCAGCAACCTACGCGCTCGGGGGACCGGGGAGCTGTTTTTT.

The genes are TRBV6-6 and TRBJ1-5, with a weak D call TRBD1 (6 bases). Trimming took off 2 bases at V and 7 bases at J, with 15 bases between the two ends. The CDR3 length is 15 residues. CDR1 is MNHNY and CDR2 is SVGAGI in the germline V gene (reference sequence). The CDR3: CASSYREQGRQPQHF. CDR3 bases: TGTGCCAGCAGTTACCGAGAACAGGGTAGGCAGCCCCAGCATTTT.

V gene TRBV6-5 combines with J gene TRBJ2-3, with D tentatively TRBD1 (5 bases). Per germline, CDR1 MNHEY and CDR2 SVGAGI. The germline V and J ends were trimmed by 7 bases and 4 bases, with 18 bases remaining between them. The CDR3 consists of 15 residues. CDR3 DNA sequence: TGTGCCAGCAAGTGGGGCCAGACGTCCTCAGATACGCAGTATTTT. Translating it yields CASKWGQTSSDTQYF.

The V and J genes are TRBV7-9 and TRBJ2-7, with 12 bases aligning to TRBD2. Germline V gene data show CDR1 as SEHNR and CDR2 as FQNEAQ (reference sequence). The J segment lost 2 bases and the V segment lost 6 bases, leaving 2 bases of the junction unmatched. This CDR3 contains 14 residues. CDR3: CASSRTSGTYEQYF. The CDR3 DNA follows: TGTGCCAGCAGTCGGACTAGCGGGACCTACGAGCAGTACTTC.

J is TRBJ2-7 and V is TRBV3-1 (or the pseudogene TRBV3-2), with TRBD2 identical over 7 bases. Germline trimming cut 4 bases from V and 4 bases from J; bases unmatched to any gene: 13. The CDR3 runs to 16 residues. The V gene's germline CDR1 is LGHDT and CDR2 YNNKEL (reference sequence). Here the CDR3 DNA reads TGTGCCAGCAGCCCCGTTGGGGGATGGGGAGGGTACGAGCAGTACTTC. This encodes CASSPVGGWGGYEQYF.

This chain joins TRBV4-1 and TRBJ1-4; D is unresolved. The CDR3 loop spans 14 amino acids. Germline CDR1 and CDR2: MGHRA and YSYEKL. Deletions cut 4 bases from V and 0 bases from J, with 6 bases between. CDR3: CASSLQSTNEKLFF. CDR3 nucleotides: TGCGCCAGCAGCCTGCAGTCAACTAATGAAAAACTGTTTTTT.

This clone showed up just a few times. The gene calls are TRBV6-6 and TRBJ2-1, with 7 bases aligning to TRBD1. V trimming: 5 bases; J trimming: 6 bases; junction bases outside the gene matches: 16. The germline gives CDR1 MNHNY, CDR2 SVGAGI (reference sequence). This CDR3 is built from 17 residues. Here the CDR3 reads CASSPPKDREMSNEQFF. The CDR3 DNA reads TGTGCCAGCAGTCCTCCGAAAGACAGGGAAATGAGCAATGAGCAGTTCTTC.

The chain uses TRBV28 and TRBJ1-2; D is unresolved. The CDR3 has 14 amino acids. Germline-derived CDR1 and CDR2 are MDHEN and SYDVKM. The V end was cut by 1 base, the J end by 3 bases, with 9 bases between. CDR3 loop: CASSLSRGYYGYTF. The DNA of the CDR3 is TGTGCCAGCAGTTTATCCCGAGGTTACTATGGCTACACCTTC.

This clone was seen more than once but under ten times. One end of the junction varies from germline; a read error may be responsible. The chain carries TRBV18 and TRBJ2-1; TRBD2 is a possible D gene (6 bases). CDR1 KGHSH and CDR2 LQKENI come from the germline V gene. This CDR3 spans 10 amino acids. For the CDR3, the DNA is TGTGCCAGCTCACGAACAGGCGGGATCTTC. It is translated as CASSRTGGIF. The variable domain in full, with the rest retrieved from reference TRBV18 and TRBJ2-1, is NAGVMQNPRHLVRRRGQEARLRCSPMKGHSHVYWYRQLPEEGLKFMVYLQKENIIDESGMPKERFSAEFPKEGPSILRIQQVVRGDSAAYFCASSRTGGIFGPGTRLTVL.

The V gene is TRBV19, the J gene TRBJ2-3, with 7 bases that match TRBD2. The CDR3 is 16 amino acids. The ends lost 4 bases at V and 0 bases at J; junction bases unmatched: 7. Germline values: CDR1 LNHDA, CDR2 SQIVND (reference sequence). As DNA, the CDR3 is TGTGCCAGTAGTAAACTAGCGACCTATAGCACAGATACGCAGTATTTT. This encodes CASSKLATYSTDTQYF.

J is TRBJ2-6 and V is TRBV5-5; TRBD2 is a possible D gene (6 bases). The CDR3 contains 14 residues. V was shortened by 5 bases and J by 4 bases, with 10 bases between the two germline ends. Germline CDR1 and CDR2: SGHKS and YYEKEE (reference sequence). CDR3 in DNA: TGTGCCAGCAGTAGGGACTCCGGGGCCAACGTCCTGACTTTC. It is translated as CASSRDSGANVLTF.

V gene TRBV7-2 combines with J gene TRBJ2-7; 7 nucleotides match TRBD1. The CDR3 is made up of 14 amino acids. Germline lookup yields CDR1 SGHTA and CDR2 FQGNSA. V gave up 3 bases and J gave up 2 bases; unmatched junction bases: 4. The CDR3 is CASSFPGTAYEQYF. The CDR3 region has the DNA TGTGCCAGCAGCTTCCCCGGGACAGCCTACGAGCAGTACTTC.